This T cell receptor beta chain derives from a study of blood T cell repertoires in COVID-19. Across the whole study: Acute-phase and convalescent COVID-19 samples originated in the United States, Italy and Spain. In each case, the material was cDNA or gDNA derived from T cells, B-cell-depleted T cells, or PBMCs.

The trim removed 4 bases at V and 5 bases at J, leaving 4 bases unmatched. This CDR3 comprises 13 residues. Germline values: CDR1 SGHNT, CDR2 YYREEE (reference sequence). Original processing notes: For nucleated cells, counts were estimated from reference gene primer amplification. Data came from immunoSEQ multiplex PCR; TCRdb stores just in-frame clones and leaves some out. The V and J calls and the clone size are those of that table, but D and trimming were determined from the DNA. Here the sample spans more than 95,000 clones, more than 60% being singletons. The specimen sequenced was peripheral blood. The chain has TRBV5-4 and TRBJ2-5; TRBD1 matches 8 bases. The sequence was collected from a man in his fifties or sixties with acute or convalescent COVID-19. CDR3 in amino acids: CASSPDRVETQYF. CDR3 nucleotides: TGTGCCAGCAGCCCGGACAGGGTTGAGACCCAGTACTTC.